Listed below are T cell receptor beta chains from one sample, sequenced in a study of blood T cell repertoires in COVID-19. The protocol was immunoSEQ multiplex PCR, while the TCRdb copy is restricted to in-frame clones and leaves out a portion. The sample lists hundreds of thousands of clones; around 85% were seen once. The sequenced sample was peripheral blood. The receptors here all came from a human donor in a cohort sampled during active COVID-19. CDR3s include the opening cysteine and the closing phenylalanine or tryptophan. D genes are given only for firm matches. Clone size, where shown, is once, few, many, or a class for clones that have expanded.

>TRBJ2-3|TRBD2|TRBV4-1|once
CASSQDRGGGTDTQYF
TGCGCCAGCAGCCAAGATCGGGGGGGCGGCACAGATACGCAGTATTTT
>TRBJ1-4|.|TRBV28|.
CASSLFGGEKLFF
TGTGCCAGCAGTTTATTTGGGGGGGAAAAACTGTTTTTT
>TRBJ1-2|TRBD1|TRBV5-1|.
CASSFPGQGVGNYGYTF
TGCGCCAGCAGCTTCCCGGGACAGGGGGTTGGAAACTATGGCTACACCTTC
>TRBJ2-1|.|TRBV11-2|.
CASSLVGSSYNEQFF
TGTGCCAGCAGCTTGGTAGGGAGCTCCTACAATGAGCAGTTCTTC
>TRBJ1-4|TRBD1|TRBV5-1|.
CASSPTRGREDNEKLFF
TGCGCCAGCAGCCCTACCAGGGGGCGCGAAGATAATGAAAAACTGTTTTTT
>TRBJ1-1|TRBD1|TRBV5-4|.
CASSAGQGADGAFF
TGTGCCAGCAGCGCCGGACAGGGGGCGGATGGTGCCTTCTTT
>TRBJ1-2|TRBD1|TRBV24-1|.
CATSEGGDYGYTF
TGTGCCACCAGCGAAGGGGGCGACTATGGCTACACCTTC
>TRBJ2-3|TRBD1|TRBV7-8|once
CASSQNRGPTQYF
TGTGCCAGCAGCCAGAACAGGGGGCCTACGCAGTATTTT
>TRBJ2-1|.|TRBV6-6|.
CASGASGNEQFF
TGTGCCAGCGGCGCCTCGGGGAATGAGCAGTTCTTC
>TRBJ1-1|TRBD1|TRBV18|few
CASSPQTGDTEAFF
TGTGCCAGCTCACCTCAAACAGGGGACACTGAAGCTTTCTTT
>TRBJ2-7|.|TRBV7-9|.
CASSFGGSTYEQYF
TGTGCCAGCAGCTTTGGCGGGTCGACCTACGAGCAGTACTTC
>TRBJ2-5|.|TRBV2|.
CASSLSPGETQYF
TGTGCCAGCAGTTTATCGCCGGGAGAGACCCAGTACTTC
>TRBJ2-7|.|TRBV27|.
CASSPIQSYEQYF
TGTGCCAGCAGTCCGATACAATCCTACGAGCAGTACTTC
>TRBJ1-2|TRBD1|TRBV6-5|few
CASSWTGKGYGYTF
TGTGCCAGCAGTTGGACAGGGAAAGGGTATGGCTACACCTTC
>TRBJ1-1|.|TRBV9|.
CASSVGGENTEAFF
TGTGCCAGCAGCGTAGGCGGGGAGAACACTGAAGCTTTCTTT
>TRBJ2-7|TRBD1|TRBV7-9|.
CASSFRTGANEQYF
TGTGCCAGCAGCTTCCGGACAGGGGCCAACGAGCAGTACTTC
>TRBJ1-6|.|TRBV3-1/TRBV3-2|.
CASSQDGGFDNSPLHF
TGTGCCAGCAGCCAAGATGGGGGGTTTGATAATTCACCCCTCCACTTT
>TRBJ2-7|TRBD1|TRBV10-3|.
CAISRTGDDEQYF
TGTGCCATCTCCAGGACAGGGGATGACGAGCAGTACTTC
>TRBJ1-6|.|TRBV28|few
CASSWATYNSPLHF
TGTGCCAGCAGTTGGGCCACCTATAATTCACCCCTCCACTTT
>TRBJ1-6|.|TRBV5-8|.
CASSLGGPLHF
TGTGCCAGCAGCCTCGGGGGACCCCTCCACTTT
>TRBJ2-7|.|TRBV4-1|.
CASSQEGGPSEQYF
TGCGCCAGCAGCCAAGAAGGGGGTCCAAGTGAGCAGTACTTC
>TRBJ1-3|.|TRBV12-3/TRBV12-4|.
CASSYGGTIYF
TGTGCCAGCAGTTACGGGGGAACCATATATTTT
>TRBJ2-7|.|TRBV24-1|.
CATSDPGSYEQYF
TGTGCCACCAGTGACCCGGGGTCCTACGAGCAGTACTTC
>TRBJ2-7|TRBD2|TRBV6-5|.
CASRLAGEYEQYF
TGTGCCAGCAGGCTAGCGGGGGAGTACGAGCAGTACTTC
>TRBJ2-3|TRBD2|TRBV6-6|.
CASSRTPSGGRDTQYF
TGTGCCAGCAGTCGAACCCCTAGCGGGGGAAGAGATACGCAGTATTTT
>TRBJ2-1|TRBD2|TRBV9|.
CASSVTTSGGSEQFF
TGTGCCAGCAGCGTGACGACTAGCGGGGGGTCTGAGCAGTTCTTC
>TRBJ2-3|.|TRBV11-2|once
CASRARWAVDTQYF
TGTGCCAGCCGAGCCCGGTGGGCAGTCGATACGCAGTATTTT
>TRBJ1-1|.|TRBV18|.
CASSLRSEAFF
TGTGCCAGCTCACTCAGATCGGAAGCTTTCTTT
>TRBJ2-6|.|TRBV27|once
CASSLSGSGANVLTF
TGTGCCAGCAGTTTATCTGGTAGTGGGGCCAACGTCCTGACTTTC
>TRBJ1-1|TRBD1|TRBV12-3/TRBV12-4|once
CASSEDREPFF
TGTGCCAGCAGTGAGGACAGGGAACCTTTCTTT
>TRBJ1-3|TRBD1|TRBV18|.
CASSPGQGAGNTIYF
TGTGCCAGCTCACCAGGACAGGGGGCTGGAAACACCATATATTTT
>TRBJ1-4|TRBD1|TRBV6-5|.
CASSYAGTEELFF
TGTGCCAGCAGTTATGCCGGGACAGAGGAACTGTTTTTT
>TRBJ1-2|.|TRBV19|.
CASSNLDADYYGYTF
TGTGCCAGTAGTAACCTTGACGCTGACTACTATGGCTACACCTTC
>TRBJ1-3|.|TRBV25-1|few
CASSESREGGNTIYF
TGTGCCAGCAGTGAAAGCAGGGAGGGTGGAAACACCATATATTTT
>TRBJ1-2|TRBD1|TRBV2|.
CASSRTGELQGYTF
TGTGCCAGCAGTCGAACAGGGGAGTTACAGGGCTACACCTTC
>TRBJ2-3|.|TRBV9|.
CASSVGGGPTDTQYF
TGTGCCAGCAGCGTAGGGGGGGGCCCCACAGATACGCAGTATTTT
>TRBJ2-5|TRBD2|TRBV5-1|.
CASSPEGLAGEETQYF
TGCGCCAGCAGCCCCGAGGGACTAGCGGGGGAAGAGACCCAGTACTTC
>TRBJ2-2|.|TRBV5-1|.
CASSPRGSLWELFF
TGCGCCAGCAGCCCACGCGGATCTTTGTGGGAGCTGTTTTTT
>TRBJ2-2|TRBD2|TRBV5-1|once
CASSLGTSGGYSGELFF
TGCGCCAGCAGCCTGGGGACTAGCGGGGGATACTCCGGGGAGCTGTTTTTT
>TRBJ2-3|.|TRBV6-5|.
CASTLGSGFADTQYF
TGTGCCAGCACCTTAGGGTCGGGATTTGCAGATACGCAGTATTTT
>TRBJ1-6|.|TRBV6-5|.
CASIKTGSYNSPLHF
TGTGCCAGCATCAAGACAGGCTCCTATAATTCACCCCTCCACTTT
>TRBJ2-1|.|TRBV7-2|.
CASSLEALGAYNEQFF
TGTGCCAGCAGCTTAGAGGCCTTAGGAGCCTACAATGAGCAGTTCTTC
>TRBJ2-1|TRBD1|TRBV7-7|.
CASSQDRDREQFF
TGTGCCAGCAGCCAGGACAGGGATCGGGAGCAGTTCTTC
>TRBJ1-4|.|TRBV18|.
CASSLKAGPTNEKLFF
TGTGCCAGCTCATTAAAGGCGGGGCCAACTAATGAAAAACTGTTTTTT
>TRBJ1-5|.|TRBV19|few
CASRDHRFFQPQHF
TGTGCCAGTAGGGATCACAGGTTCTTTCAGCCCCAGCATTTT
>TRBJ2-3|.|TRBV5-4|.
CASSLWGRDTQYF
TGTGCCAGCAGCTTGTGGGGGCGGGATACGCAGTATTTT
>TRBJ1-6|.|TRBV7-8|.
CASSYGGMANSPLHF
TGTGCCAGCAGCTATGGGGGGATGGCCAATTCACCCCTCCACTTT
>TRBJ2-4|.|TRBV2|.
CASTSGLNIQYF
TGTGCCAGCACATCAGGGCTAAACATTCAGTACTTC
>TRBJ2-7|.|TRBV10-3|.
CAISTATGTSSYEQYF
TGTGCCATCAGTACAGCCACAGGGACCAGCTCCTACGAGCAGTACTTC
>TRBJ1-1|TRBD1|TRBV5-1|.
CASSLGTGDTEAFF
TGCGCCAGCAGCTTGGGGACAGGGGACACTGAAGCTTTCTTT
>TRBJ1-1|.|TRBV30|.
CAWGTQINTEAFF
TGTGCCTGGGGAACACAGATTAACACTGAAGCTTTCTTT
>TRBJ2-1|TRBD2|TRBV10-3|once
CAISESGGGGNEQFF
TGTGCCATCAGTGAGTCGGGGGGGGGTGGCAATGAGCAGTTCTTC
>TRBJ2-7|TRBD1|TRBV24-1|once
CATSATDRSTYEQYF
TGTGCCACCAGTGCCACGGACAGGTCAACCTACGAGCAGTACTTC
>TRBJ2-1|TRBD2|TRBV11-3|.
CASSFGGGGNNEQFF
TGTGCCAGCAGCTTTGGCGGGGGGGGTAACAATGAGCAGTTCTTC
>TRBJ2-2|.|TRBV6-5|.
CASTSMNTGELFF
TGTGCCAGCACATCCATGAACACCGGGGAGCTGTTTTTT
>TRBJ2-2|TRBD1|TRBV24-1|.
CATSRQGVLGELFF
TGTGCCACCAGCAGACAGGGGGTTTTAGGGGAGCTGTTTTTT